The 20 T cell receptor beta chains below were found in one sample sequenced in a study of T cell responses to AZD1222 COVID-19 vaccine. Produced via immunoSEQ multiplex PCR; TCRdb's table is partial and in-frame only. Here the sample spans approximately 100,000 clones, roughly 88% being singletons. The input for sequencing was peripheral blood, taken on day 0 of MenACWY control vaccination. The receptors were gathered from an adult in good health.

V gene TRBV7-9 combines with J gene TRBJ1-2; TRBD1 might be the D (6 bases). The germline CDR1 and CDR2 sequences are SEHNR and FQNEAQ (reference sequence). V gave up 5 bases and J gave up 3 bases, with 16 bases separating them. This CDR3 contains 15 residues. DNA of the CDR3: TGTGCCAGCAGCACCCTCGGGACAAAGTACTATGGCTACACCTTC. It codes for CASSTLGTKYYGYTF.

The chain combines TRBV6-5 with TRBJ2-2; D is tentatively TRBD1 or TRBD2 (5 bases each). The CDR3 is 13 amino acids. With 8 bases removed from V and 6 bases from J, the gap between germline ends came to 13 bases. Germline V gene data show CDR1 as MNHEY and CDR2 as SVGAGI. CDR3 in amino acids: CASGGMGSGELFF. For the CDR3, the DNA is TGTGCCAGCGGGGGAATGGGGTCCGGGGAGCTGTTTTTT.

The J gene is TRBJ2-7, the V gene TRBV6-4; 7 nucleotides line up with TRBD1. The germline V gene has CDR1 MRHNA and CDR2 SNTAGT. The CDR3 runs 13 residues. J was trimmed by 3 bases and V by 6 bases; bases with no gene match: 5. The CDR3 loop is CASSRDRNYEQYF. The CDR3, as DNA: TGTGCCAGCAGCAGGGACAGAAACTACGAGCAGTACTTC.

The chain has TRBV5-4 and TRBJ1-6; 8 nucleotides match TRBD1. Unmatched junction bases numbered 8, after V lost 8 bases and J lost 7 bases. This CDR3 contains 14 residues. Looked up from germline, CDR1 is SGHNT and CDR2 is YYREEE (reference sequence). The CDR3 bases are TGTGCCAGTAATTGGGACAGGAGCAATTCACCCCTCCACTTT. The encoded protein is CASNWDRSNSPLHF.

The V call is TRBV19, the J call TRBJ1-6; tentatively, D is TRBD1 (6 bases). V was shortened by 6 bases and J by 10 bases, with 19 bases between the two germline ends. The CDR3 is made up of 15 amino acids. CDR1 is LNHDA, CDR2 SQIVND, per germline (reference sequence). In DNA, the CDR3 is TGTGCCAGTAGATTGGGGGCTGGTGGCGGGTCACCCCTCCACTTT. Protein: CASRLGAGGGSPLHF.

For the CDR3, the DNA is TGTGCCAGCAGCCTACAGGGGCTTGGCTACACCTTC. This sequence encodes CASSLQGLGYTF. The chain is built from TRBV11-1 and TRBJ1-2; 7 bases agree with TRBD1. The germline V gene has CDR1 SGHAT and CDR2 FQDESV (reference sequence). The CDR3 spans 12 residues. The V gene end was trimmed by 5 bases and the J gene end by 7 bases; junction bases not matched to a gene: 4.

V and J are TRBV7-9 and TRBJ1-1; D is unresolved. V lost 2 bases and J 5 bases, leaving 12 bases between the germline ends. Germline-derived CDR1 and CDR2 are SEHNR and FQNEAQ (reference sequence). This CDR3 spans 14 amino acids. The CDR3 DNA sequence: TGTGCCAGCAGCTTACAAAGCCGGGAGACTGAAGCTTTCTTT. Its translation: CASSLQSRETEAFF.

The V and J genes are TRBV28 and TRBJ2-3, with a possible D match to TRBD1 (5 bases). V was shortened by 4 bases and J by 1 base, with 12 bases between the two germline ends. Germline V lookup: CDR1 MDHEN, CDR2 SYDVKM. CDR3 length equals 15 residues. The CDR3 is CASSWGLTGTDTQYF. CDR3 nucleotides: TGTGCCAGCAGTTGGGGCTTGACGGGCACAGATACGCAGTATTTT.

This chain links TRBV28 with TRBJ1-1; the match to TRBD1 covers 9 bases. The CDR3 covers 15 residues. V gave up 7 bases and J gave up 4 bases; unmatched junction bases: 10. Germline CDR1 is MDHEN and CDR2 is SYDVKM. Here the CDR3 DNA reads TGTGCCAGCAACAGTCCCGGGACAGGGTCCACTGAAGCTTTCTTT. It translates to CASNSPGTGSTEAFF.

V and J are TRBV4-1 and TRBJ2-7; D unresolved. V lost 1 base to trimming and J lost 0 bases, with 10 bases between them. The CDR3 contains 15 residues. Germline V gene sequence: CDR1 MGHRA, CDR2 YSYEKL. The DNA of the CDR3 is TGCGCCAGCAGCCAAGGAATAGCCAGCTCCTACGAGCAGTACTTC. Translated: CASSQGIASSYEQYF.

The chain has TRBV7-8 and TRBJ1-3; 7 nucleotides agree with TRBD1. The CDR3 runs to 14 residues. After removal of 5 bases from V and 4 bases from J, the junction contained 5 bases not matched to a gene. The germline gives CDR1 SGHVS, CDR2 FQNEAQ. This chain's CDR3 is CASSPFRGGNTIYF. CDR3 nucleotide sequence: TGTGCCAGCAGCCCATTCAGGGGGGGAAACACCATATATTTT.

The chain joins TRBV2 to TRBJ1-6; 7 bases line up with TRBD1. Trimming took 4 bases from V and 10 from J; bases not matched to a gene: 10. This CDR3 spans 15 amino acids. In germline, CDR1 is SNHLY, CDR2 FYNNEI. CDR3 in amino acids: CASSGLRQGESPLHF. The CDR3 coding sequence is TGTGCCAGCAGTGGGCTTCGACAGGGAGAATCACCCCTCCACTTT.

The V gene is TRBV3-1 (or the pseudogene TRBV3-2), the J gene TRBJ2-7; D ambiguous. This CDR3 contains 14 residues. Germline loops: CDR1 LGHDT, CDR2 YNNKEL (reference sequence). V gave up 1 base and J gave up 2 bases, with 9 bases separating them. Here the CDR3 reads CASSQGFAAYEQYF. In DNA, the CDR3 is TGTGCCAGCAGCCAAGGTTTCGCGGCCTACGAGCAGTACTTC.

V is TRBV18 and J is TRBJ1-4, with 10 bases matching TRBD1. The CDR3 consists of 15 residues. The germline CDR1 and CDR2 sequences are KGHSH and LQKENI. Trimming removed 4 bases from V and 8 bases from J; junction bases left unmatched: 7. CDR3 nucleotides: TGTGCCAGCTCACTCGCCCGGGACAGGGGAGAAAAACTGTTTTTT. Residues: CASSLARDRGEKLFF.

CDR3 amino acids: CASSFTGTAYEQYF. The CDR3 region has the DNA TGTGCCAGCAGCTTTACCGGGACGGCCTACGAGCAGTACTTC. The rearrangement joins TRBV7-9 to TRBJ2-7, with D perhaps being TRBD1 or TRBD2 (5 bases each). Germline CDR1 SEHNR, CDR2 FQNEAQ (reference sequence). The length of the CDR3 is 14 residues. The V and J ends lost 3 bases and 2 bases respectively, with 11 bases between them.

The V gene is TRBV28, the J gene TRBJ1-5; no definite D call. The CDR3 is 15 amino acids. Trimming stripped 2 bases from V and 5 bases from J, with 13 bases between. Germline V gene lookup returns CDR1 MDHEN and CDR2 SYDVKM. CDR3 in amino acids: CASSLRVGRYQPQHF. As DNA, the CDR3 is TGTGCCAGCAGTTTAAGAGTTGGGAGGTATCAGCCCCAGCATTTT.

The chain has TRBV2 and TRBJ2-7, with 9 nucleotides matching TRBD1. J was trimmed by 7 bases and V by 6 bases; bases with no gene match: 10. The CDR3 has 14 amino acids. Per germline, CDR1 SNHLY and CDR2 FYNNEI. CDR3 region: CASSVNRDRVEQYF. The DNA for the CDR3 is TGTGCCAGCAGCGTTAACCGGGACAGGGTAGAGCAGTACTTC.

This clone was picked up a small number of times. This rearrangement joins TRBV14 to TRBJ2-1, with D tentatively TRBD1 or TRBD2 (5 bases each). The germline CDR1 and CDR2 sequences are SGHDN and FVKESK. The CDR3 runs 15 residues. The ends were cut back, 6 bases at V and 4 bases at J, with 16 bases in the middle. CDR3 residues: CASRPWDGVYNEQFF. The CDR3 coding sequence is TGTGCCAGCAGACCGTGGGACGGCGTTTACAATGAGCAGTTCTTC.

This clone occurred a few times. The chain recombines TRBV11-2 with TRBJ2-1; possible D gene TRBD2, 6 bases. Trimming cost V 5 bases and J 8 bases, with 13 bases left between them. The germline CDR1 and CDR2 sequences are SGHAT and FQNNGV. This CDR3 has 13 residues. The CDR3 nucleotides read TGTGCCAGCAGCCCTGATGGGGGGTATGAGCAGTTCTTC. Protein: CASSPDGGYEQFF.

The chain joins TRBV5-1 to TRBJ1-4; D unclear. Germline lookup yields CDR1 SGHRS and CDR2 YFSETQ. Trimming took off 4 bases at V and 8 bases at J, with 15 bases between the two ends. This CDR3 is built from 14 residues. The CDR3: CASSRDAKREKLFF. The CDR3 nucleotides read TGCGCCAGCAGCCGGGATGCGAAAAGAGAAAAACTGTTTTTT.